The 28 T cell receptor beta chains presented below share a single source sample, sequenced in a study of tumor-infiltrating lymphocytes in localized non-small cell lung cancer. The table came from immunoSEQ multiplex PCR; TCRdb's copy has only in-frame clones and leaves some out. The repertoire has about 14,000 clones, roughly 75% of them found once; the top ten carry around 4.1%. Sequenced: lung tumor tissue. These receptors were collected from a human donor with non-small cell lung cancer.

This rearrangement joins TRBV27 to TRBJ2-7; TRBD2 matches 10 bases. The trim removed 11 bases at V and 1 base at J, leaving 14 bases unmatched. The CDR3 covers 16 residues. Germline V gene data show CDR1 as MNHEY and CDR2 as SMNVEV (reference sequence). In DNA form, the CDR3 reads TGTGCCCGCTGCAAGCGGGAGGGCCCTCGGTCCTACGAGCAGTACTTC. This encodes CARCKREGPRSYEQYF.

This chain links TRBV4-1 with TRBJ1-2; 10 bases line up with TRBD1. The CDR3 covers 17 residues. Germline CDR1 MGHRA, CDR2 YSYEKL. V lost 1 base and J lost 4; bases outside the gene matches: 9. This CDR3 reads CASSQASRDRGAYGYTF. DNA for the CDR3: TGCGCCAGCAGCCAAGCAAGCCGGGACAGGGGTGCCTATGGCTACACCTTC.

This chain connects TRBV18 to TRBJ2-7; D gene unclear. Per germline, CDR1 KGHSH and CDR2 LQKENI. The V gene lost 3 bases and the J gene lost 0 bases, with 15 bases spanning the gap. The CDR3 contains 16 residues. For the CDR3, the DNA is TGTGCCAGCTCACCTACTCCCGGCAGGCGCTCCTACGAGCAGTACTTC. This encodes CASSPTPGRRSYEQYF.

This sequence joins TRBV5-6 and TRBJ1-2, with a tentative D call TRBD1 (6 bases). This CDR3 has 17 amino acids. Trimming took 0 bases from V and 2 from J, leaving 17 bases between them. Germline CDR1 reads SGHDT; CDR2 reads YYEEEE. The CDR3 sequence is CASSLGALGGRNYGYTF. The CDR3 DNA reads as TGTGCCAGCAGCTTGGGGGCCCTAGGGGGGAGGAACTATGGCTACACCTTC. Using reference TRBV5-6 and TRBJ1-2 for the parts outside the CDR3, the full variable domain is DAGVTQSPTHLIKTRGQQVTLRCSPKSGHDTVSWYQQALGQGPQFIFQYYEEEERQRGNFPDRFSGHQFPNYSSELNVNALLLGDSALYLCASSLGALGGRNYGYTFGSGTRLTVV.

The rearrangement joins TRBV5-8 to TRBJ2-1; D not resolved. The CDR3 is made up of 12 amino acids. Germline values: CDR1 SGHTS, CDR2 YDEGEE. Trimming removed 4 bases at V and 12 bases at J, with 14 bases between. CDR3 nucleotides: TGTGCCAGCAGCCCCAGAGCCGATACGCAGTTCTTC. Translating gives CASSPRADTQFF. The entire variable domain, with the rest obtained from reference TRBV5-8 and TRBJ2-1, is as follows: EAGVTQSPTHLIKTRGQQATLRCSPISGHTSVYWYQQALGLGLQFLLWYDEGEERNRGNFPPRFSGRQFPNYSSELNVNALELEDSALYLCASSPRADTQFFGPGTRLTVL.

The chain combines TRBV11-2 with TRBJ1-2; D gene uncertain. This CDR3 contains 11 residues. CDR1 is SGHAT and CDR2 is FQNNGV in the germline V gene. V was trimmed by 5 bases and J by 14 bases, leaving 15 bases between them. CDR3 residues: CASSPLVGFTF. For the CDR3, the DNA is TGTGCCAGCAGCCCATTAGTAGGGTTTACCTTC.

The chain uses TRBV11-2 and TRBJ1-2; a weak D match, TRBD1 (6 bases). The CDR3 spans 14 residues. Per germline, CDR1 SGHAT and CDR2 FQNNGV. The V end lost 3 bases, the J end lost 8 bases, and 16 bases lay between the germline ends. CDR3 loop: CASSFNREGRGYTF. The DNA for the CDR3 is TGTGCCAGCAGCTTCAACAGGGAGGGGAGGGGCTACACCTTC. Variable domain in full (rest from reference TRBV11-2 and TRBJ1-2): EAGVAQSPRYKIIEKRQSVAFWCNPISGHATLYWYQQILGQGPKLLIQFQNNGVVDDSQLPKDRFSAERLKGVDSTLKIQPAKLEDSAVYLCASSFNREGRGYTFGSGTRLTVV.

This clone is labeled as medium-sized. V usage is TRBV29-1 and J usage is TRBJ2-3; weak D call: TRBD2 (6 bases). The CDR3 spans 15 residues. Germline loops: CDR1 SQVTM, CDR2 ANQGSEA. V was cut by 5 bases and J by 2 bases, with 17 bases left in between. This chain's CDR3 is CSVSPGVHSTDTQYF. The CDR3 bases are TGCAGCGTTAGTCCGGGGGTCCATTCCACAGATACGCAGTATTTT.

This clone was seen a few times. The J gene is TRBJ2-1, the V gene TRBV19; the D is unclear. This CDR3 region has 11 residues. In germline, CDR1 is LNHDA, CDR2 SQIVND (reference sequence). V dropped 4 bases and J dropped 6 bases, with 4 bases sitting between them. CDR3 in DNA: TGTGCCAGTAGTAAGATCAATGAGCAGTTCTTC. Its protein product is CASSKINEQFF.

The chain links TRBV5-1 to TRBJ1-1; perhaps TRBD1 as D (6 bases). Germline CDR1 is SGHRS and CDR2 is YFSETQ. CDR3 length: 15 residues. V was cut by 4 bases and J by 1 base, with 14 bases left in between. CDR3 residues: CASSPNNRENTEAFF. Here the CDR3 DNA reads TGCGCCAGCAGCCCCAATAACAGGGAGAACACTGAAGCTTTCTTT. Combining the CDR3 with reference TRBV5-1 and TRBJ1-1 gives the whole variable domain KAGVTQTPRYLIKTRGQQVTLSCSPISGHRSVSWYQQTPGQGLQFLFEYFSETQRNKGNFPGRFSGRQFSNSRSEMNVSTLELGDSALYLCASSPNNRENTEAFFGQGTRLTVV.

The rearrangement joins TRBV10-3 to TRBJ2-1; 8 positions agree with TRBD2. The CDR3 is 15 amino acids. From germline, CDR1 is ENHRY and CDR2 SYGVKD. V dropped 3 bases and J dropped 5; count of bases not matched to a gene: 6. CDR3 nucleotides: TGTGCCATCAGTGATTATGCGGGAGGAAACAATGAGCAGTTCTTC. It translates to CAISDYAGGNNEQFF.

The CDR3 loop is CASSVEGGREYEQFF. The DNA of the CDR3 is TGTGCCAGCAGCGTAGAGGGCGGGAGGGAATATGAGCAGTTCTTC. This rearrangement joins TRBV9 to TRBJ2-1, with 9 nucleotides matching TRBD2. CDR1 is SGDLS, CDR2 YYNGEE, per germline. V shed 0 bases, J shed 8 bases, and the junction held 6 bases outside the gene matches. The CDR3 runs to 15 residues.

V is TRBV5-1 and J is TRBJ1-4; D is undetermined. Trimming stripped 0 bases from V and 5 bases from J, with 11 bases between. The CDR3 is 15 residues long. Germline V gene data show CDR1 as SGHRS and CDR2 as YFSETQ. The CDR3: CASSLVGRLNEKLFF. CDR3 bases: TGCGCCAGCAGCTTGGTGGGCAGACTCAATGAAAAACTGTTTTTT.

As DNA, the CDR3 is TGTGCCAGCAGCCGTAGGTTCGAGGGTATGAGCAATCAGCCCCAGCATTTT. Protein: CASSRRFEGMSNQPQHF. The V gene is TRBV5-4, the J gene TRBJ1-5; D is undetermined. Trimming left V 4 bases short and J 1 base short, with 18 bases between. The germline gives CDR1 SGHNT, CDR2 YYREEE (reference sequence). The CDR3 is 17 residues long.

The chain recombines TRBV11-2 with TRBJ1-2, with a possible D match to TRBD1 (5 bases). The germline V gene has CDR1 SGHAT and CDR2 FQNNGV. The germline V and J ends were trimmed by 1 base and 6 bases, with 15 bases remaining between them. This CDR3 contains 15 residues. CDR3 bases: TGTGCCAGCAGCTTAGTAATCACGGGACTACATGGCTACACCTTC. Translated: CASSLVITGLHGYTF.

This chain joins TRBV6-6 and TRBJ2-1, with 12 bases identical to TRBD2. V trimming: 6 bases; J trimming: 5 bases; junction bases outside the gene matches: 5. Germline V gene data show CDR1 as MNHNY and CDR2 as SVGAGI (reference sequence). The CDR3 runs 15 residues. CDR3 protein: CASRWTSGEDNEQFF. CDR3 sequence (DNA): TGTGCCAGCAGGTGGACTAGCGGGGAAGACAATGAGCAGTTCTTC.

The genes are TRBV10-3 and TRBJ2-5; D remains unclear. CDR1 is ENHRY, CDR2 SYGVKD, per germline. The V end was cut by 6 bases, the J end by 2 bases, with 13 bases between. The CDR3 extends over 14 amino acids. The CDR3 DNA sequence: TGTGCCATCAGGACCGCGGCCACTCAAGAGACCCAGTACTTC. As protein: CAIRTAATQETQYF.

CDR3 sequence: CAWSVGRVSTEAFF. In DNA form, the CDR3 reads TGTGCCTGGAGTGTAGGCAGGGTCTCCACTGAAGCTTTCTTT. The chain joins TRBV30 to TRBJ1-1; D possibly corresponds to TRBD1 (5 bases). There are 14 residues in the CDR3. CDR1 is GTSNPN, CDR2 SVGIG, per germline (reference sequence). V was shortened by 0 bases and J by 4 bases, with 12 bases between the two germline ends. The whole variable domain, remainder taken from reference TRBV30 and TRBJ1-1, is SQTIHQWPATLVQPVGSPLSLECTVEGTSNPNLYWYRQAAGRGLQLLFYSVGIGQISSEVPQNLSASRPQDRQFILSSKKLLLSDSGFYLCAWSVGRVSTEAFFGQGTRLTVV.

The chain links TRBV5-5 to TRBJ2-1; D is perhaps TRBD1 (5 bases). The CDR3 runs 15 residues. Germline CDR1 reads SGHKS; CDR2 reads YYEKEE (reference sequence). Trimming removed 6 bases from V and 0 bases from J, with 13 bases in between. CDR3 coding DNA: TGTGCCAGCACCCAAACAGGTAGCTCCTACAATGAGCAGTTCTTC. It encodes CASTQTGSSYNEQFF.

The chain joins TRBV18 to TRBJ1-5; D gene unclear. Germline CDR1 is KGHSH and CDR2 is LQKENI. The CDR3 runs to 17 residues. Trimming left V 3 bases short and J 0 bases short, with 15 bases between. CDR3 protein: CASSPTGGVNSNQPQHF. In nucleotides, the CDR3 is TGTGCCAGCTCACCGACGGGCGGGGTTAATAGCAATCAGCCCCAGCATTTT.

This chain connects TRBV9 to TRBJ1-2; D is uncertain. V shed 0 bases and J shed 5 bases, with 5 bases lying between them. CDR1 and CDR2 from the germline V gene are SGDLS and YYNGEE. The CDR3 has 12 amino acids. CDR3 in DNA: TGTGCCAGCAGCGTAGATGGTTATGGCTACACCTTC. This translates into CASSVDGYGYTF.

The genes are TRBV27 and TRBJ1-5; D is undetermined. Germline CDR1 and CDR2: MNHEY and SMNVEV (reference sequence). V was clipped by 4 bases and J by 3 bases, with 10 bases between them. The CDR3 covers 14 residues. CDR3 loop: CASSSGGYNQPQHF. The CDR3 coding sequence is TGTGCCAGCAGTTCGGGAGGGTACAATCAGCCCCAGCATTTT.

The chain is built from TRBV29-1 and TRBJ1-3, with 10 nucleotides matching TRBD1. This CDR3 spans 14 amino acids. Germline loops: CDR1 SQVTM, CDR2 ANQGSEA. V gave up 3 bases and J gave up 4 bases; unmatched junction bases: 3. The CDR3 region is CSVEATGGGNTIYF. The CDR3 region has the DNA TGCAGCGTTGAGGCGACAGGGGGCGGAAACACCATATATTTT.

The chain is built from TRBV5-4 and TRBJ1-6; D gene unclear. CDR1 SGHNT and CDR2 YYREEE come from the germline V gene (reference sequence). This CDR3 is built from 15 residues. V was trimmed by 4 bases and J by 0 bases, leaving 8 bases between them. This chain's CDR3 is CASSTMSSYNSPLHF. The DNA of the CDR3 is TGTGCCAGCAGCACAATGAGCTCCTATAATTCACCCCTCCACTTT.

In its sample, this clone was seen once. The chain joins TRBV9 to TRBJ1-5; 7 positions match TRBD1. The CDR3 is made up of 14 amino acids. J gave up 7 bases and V 5 bases, and 9 bases lay outside the gene matches. The germline V gene has CDR1 SGDLS and CDR2 YYNGEE. CDR3 DNA: TGTGCCAGCAGTAGACAGGGAAGCGGACAGCCCCAGCATTTT. As protein: CASSRQGSGQPQHF.

The DNA of the CDR3 is TGTGCCAGCAGCTTAGTGCCCCCCGGATGGAAGGTTGACACTGAAGCTTTCTTT. It specifies CASSLVPPGWKVDTEAFF. The chain carries TRBV7-9 and TRBJ1-1, with D unclear. The V gene's germline CDR1 is SEHNR and CDR2 FQNEAQ (reference sequence). The CDR3 is made up of 18 amino acids. V gave up 1 base and J gave up 3 bases, with 21 bases separating them.

V is TRBV7-9 and J is TRBJ2-2; 10 bases match TRBD1. J was trimmed by 6 bases and V by 4 bases; bases with no gene match: 5. Germline CDR1 and CDR2: SEHNR and FQNEAQ (reference sequence). CDR3 size: 15 residues. In DNA, the CDR3 is TGTGCCAGCAGCTCGCGACAGGGGGCATCCGGGGAGCTGTTTTTT. Amino acids: CASSSRQGASGELFF.

This clone occurred once. The chain recombines TRBV7-9 with TRBJ1-1; 10 positions agree with TRBD1. Looked up from germline, CDR1 is SEHNR and CDR2 is FQNEAQ (reference sequence). V shed 5 bases and J 1 base; nucleotides not matched to a gene: 7. The CDR3 consists of 16 residues. CDR3 in amino acids: CASSPDRGRRNTEAFF. The CDR3 DNA reads as TGTGCCAGCAGCCCAGACAGGGGGCGGCGGAACACTGAAGCTTTCTTT.